Listed below are T cell receptor beta chains from one sample, sequenced in a study of human T cells and chemical hapten exposure. TCRdb reprocessed the RACE reads with MiXCR, giving one entry per CDR3 protein. The sample records over 50,000 distinct CDR3 sequences, 9.5% to 11% being singletons. The sequencing used whole blood, collected in connection with sensitization to the hapten diphenylcyclopropenone (DPC). These TCRs come from a middle-aged woman with alopecia areata. Some clones in this sample may be carry-over from other donors' samples. The CDR3 runs from the conserved cysteine through the conserved F or W. The D gene is left open where the match is weak. Some rows mark clone size as missing; the rest say once, few, many or name a class of expanded clone.

. TRBJ2-7 many TRBV5-1 TGCGCCAGCAGCTTGGGACAGACGGGGGACGAGCAGTACTTC CASSLGQTGDEQYF
. TRBJ2-1 many TRBV30 TGTGCCTGGTCCGAGGCCGGTGAGCAGTTCTTC CAWSEAGEQFF
TRBD2 TRBJ2-3 . TRBV6-1 TGTGCCAGCAGAATAGGACTAGCGGGGCCAGATACGCAGTATTTT CASRIGLAGPDTQYF
. TRBJ1-5 . TRBV6-1 TGTGCCAGCAGGGACACTATGCCTCAGCCCCAGCATTTT CASRDTMPQPQHF
TRBD2 TRBJ2-7 few TRBV20-1 TGCAGTGCTCCTGACATAGCGGGAGGAGTGTCCTACGAGCAGTACTTC CSAPDIAGGVSYEQYF
TRBD1 TRBJ2-2 . TRBV19 TGTGCCACCCGAAACTTACAGGGGGCGAACACCGGGGAGCTGTTTTTT CATRNLQGANTGELFF
. TRBJ1-2 few TRBV18 TGTGCCAGCTCACCACAGGTGGGCTACACCTTC CASSPQVGYTF
. TRBJ2-2 many TRBV2 TGTGCCAGCAGTGAAGGTCGTCGACAGTTCACCGGGGAGCTGTTTTTT CASSEGRRQFTGELFF
TRBD1 TRBJ2-5 . TRBV28 TGTGCCAGCAGGACCGGGACAGCCAGGGACCAGTACTTC CASRTGTARDQYF
. TRBJ1-6 many TRBV6-2/TRBV6-3 TGTGCCAGCAGTTACACGGGACAATCGGCACCCCTCCACTTT CASSYTGQSAPLHF
. TRBJ2-7 . TRBV10-1 TGCGCCAGCAGTGAAGGAGCTACCGGTCTGTACGAGCAGTACTTC CASSEGATGLYEQYF
. TRBJ2-5 . TRBV9 TGTGCCAGCAGCGTGACAGGCCGGCAAGAGACCCAGTACTTC CASSVTGRQETQYF
. TRBJ2-7 few TRBV18 TGTGCCAGCTCACCGTCGGGGGAGAGGGAGCAGTACTTC CASSPSGEREQYF
. TRBJ2-5 many TRBV12-3/TRBV12-4 TGTGCCAGCAGTTTAGGGCGTTTTACGGAGACCCAGTACTTC CASSLGRFTETQYF
. TRBJ1-2 few TRBV5-1 TGCGCCAGCAGCTTGGCGCGCCCGGGGGTTGGCTACACCTTC CASSLARPGVGYTF
TRBD2 TRBJ2-7 few TRBV29-1 TGCAGCGACCGGGGAGCGGGAGCCCACTACGAGCAGTACTTC CSDRGAGAHYEQYF
TRBD1 TRBJ2-1 few TRBV7-6 TGTGCCAGCAGCTTAGGGGACAGGGTCTACAATGAGCAGTTCTTC CASSLGDRVYNEQFF
TRBD2 TRBJ2-3 . TRBV10-2 TGCGCCAGCAGTGAGTCGTTAGCGGGGGGCCCATTGGATACGCAGTATTTT CASSESLAGGPLDTQYF
. TRBJ1-5 . TRBV14 TGTGCCAGCAGCCCTGGGGCTGGCAATCAGCCCCAGCATTTT CASSPGAGNQPQHF
TRBD1 TRBJ2-1 few TRBV4-3 TGCGCCAGCAGCCGGGGACAGCCTCTCTCCTACAATGAGCAGTTCTTC CASSRGQPLSYNEQFF
. TRBJ1-2 . TRBV19 TGTGCCAGTAGTCCCGGCGCAGCCGACTATGGCTACACCTTC CASSPGAADYGYTF
. TRBJ2-7 . TRBV3-1 TGTGCCAGCAGCCAAGTGAGCAGAAAGGACGAGCAGTACTTC CASSQVSRKDEQYF
. TRBJ2-5 . TRBV29-1 TGCAGCGTTGAAGACGGGCCAGGGGAAGGTCGAGAGACCCAGTACTTC CSVEDGPGEGRETQYF
. TRBJ2-5 few TRBV7-2 TGTGCCAGCAGCTTAGTACGGGAGGAGACCCAGTACTTC CASSLVREETQYF
TRBD1 TRBJ1-1 few TRBV7-3 TGTGCCAGCAGCTTAACGGGGACAGAGACTGAAGCTTTCTTT CASSLTGTETEAFF
. TRBJ1-4 many TRBV6-1 TGTGCCAGCGTTACGGCCGGCGCGGGTGAAAAACTGTTTTTT CASVTAGAGEKLFF
TRBD1 TRBJ2-1 . TRBV5-4 TGTGCCAGCGGGGGAGGGGACAGGGCCGTGGGTGAGCAGTTCTTC CASGGGDRAVGEQFF
. TRBJ2-5 . TRBV7-2 TGTGCCAGCAGCTCGATCCGAGGGAAGACCCAGTACTTC CASSSIRGKTQYF
. TRBJ2-1 . TRBV6-2/TRBV6-3 TGTGCCAGCATCCCTGGCCCCGGTGAGCAGTTCTTC CASIPGPGEQFF
. TRBJ2-5 . TRBV6-2/TRBV6-3 TGTGCCAGCAACAGGCCGGTAGCTGAAGAGACCCAGTACTTC CASNRPVAEETQYF
. TRBJ2-4 many TRBV12-5 TGTGCTAGTGGTTTCGCCAGGGGAGGCATTCAGTACTTC CASGFARGGIQYF
. TRBJ1-1 few TRBV29-1 TGCAGCGTTGAGAACAAAGGACAGTACACTGAAGCTTTCTTT CSVENKGQYTEAFF
. TRBJ2-3 . TRBV28 TGTGCCAGCTCGGGGCGAACTAGCACAGATACGCAGTATTTT CASSGRTSTDTQYF
. TRBJ2-6 many TRBV12-3/TRBV12-4 TGTGCCGTCCAGGGCTCTGGGGCCAACGTCCTGACTTTC CAVQGSGANVLTF
. TRBJ2-5 many TRBV23-1 TGCGCCAGCAGCCCCCTGTCAGGTTTCCTCGGGGAGACCCAGTACTTC CASSPLSGFLGETQYF
. TRBJ1-2 . TRBV19 TGTGCCACCAGGACAGCCCTACGCTACACCTTC CATRTALRYTF
. TRBJ2-3 few TRBV4-3 TGCGCCAGCAGCCAAGGACAAGGGGGGGATACGCAGTATTTT CASSQGQGGDTQYF
TRBD1 TRBJ1-2 few TRBV11-2 TGTGCCAGCAGCCAGGACAGGGGGCAAGGCTACACCTTC CASSQDRGQGYTF
TRBD1 TRBJ1-5 . TRBV6-5 TGTGCCAGCAGTGCGGGACAGGGGTTGGCCCAGCATTTT CASSAGQGLAQHF
. TRBJ2-5 many TRBV4-3 TGCGCCAGCAGCCAAGATGATCCAGGGAGAGAGACCCAGTACTTC CASSQDDPGRETQYF
. TRBJ2-7 few TRBV12-2 TGTGCAAGTCGCTTAGGACTGATCTACGAGCAGTACTTC CASRLGLIYEQYF
. TRBJ1-3 . TRBV6-5 TGTGCCAGCAGCCTAACTTTGAGCTCTGGAAACACCATATATTTT CASSLTLSSGNTIYF
TRBD1 TRBJ2-7 few TRBV4-1 TGCGCCAGCAGCCAAGACATACAGGGGGACTACGAGCAGTACTTC CASSQDIQGDYEQYF
TRBD1 TRBJ1-4 . TRBV4-2 TGTGCCAGCAGCCAAGAGGGACAGGGGGCCGAAAAACTGTTTTTT CASSQEGQGAEKLFF
. TRBJ1-3 . TRBV10-3 TGTGCCATCCGGTCCTCTGGAAACACCATATATTTT CAIRSSGNTIYF
. TRBJ2-7 many TRBV15 TGTGCCACCAGCAGAGATAGGGTTTCGCAGTACTTC CATSRDRVSQYF
TRBD2 TRBJ2-1 few TRBV5-1 TGCGCCAGCAGCCCCTGGGGGGTCGGACTAGGGGCCTACAATGAGCAGTTCTTC CASSPWGVGLGAYNEQFF
. TRBJ1-3 few TRBV5-1 TGCGCCAGCAGCCCAATAGGGCAGCTCTCTGGAAACACCATATATTTT CASSPIGQLSGNTIYF
. TRBJ1-4 . TRBV19 TGTGCCAGTAGTCGACAGTACCTTAATGAAAAACTGTTTTTT CASSRQYLNEKLFF
. TRBJ1-5 once TRBV24-1 TGTGCCACCAGTGATTTCGGGGGCAATCAGCCCCAGCATTTT CATSDFGGNQPQHF
. TRBJ1-1 few TRBV5-4 TGTGCCAGCAGCAGCCCACCAGTTGAAGCTTTCTTT CASSSPPVEAFF
. TRBJ2-7 few TRBV2 TGTGCCAGCAGTGAATATAGCGGTTCCTACGAGCAGTACTTC CASSEYSGSYEQYF
. TRBJ1-5 many TRBV19 TGTGCCAGTAGTATATACCGACAGGACAACGAGCCCCAGCATTTT CASSIYRQDNEPQHF
. TRBJ2-6 . TRBV7-6 TGTGCCAGCAGCTTAGCCCTCTCTGGGGCCAACGTCCTGACTTTC CASSLALSGANVLTF
. TRBJ2-3 few TRBV11-3 TGTGCCAGCAGCTCCTATTCTGGCACAGATACGCAGTATTTT CASSSYSGTDTQYF